Below, one T cell receptor beta chain is given with its context. Its antigen remains unidentified. This sample is part of a study of T cell responses to AZD1222 COVID-19 vaccine. V dropped 4 bases and J dropped 0 bases, with 11 bases sitting between them. In germline, CDR1 is SGHDT, CDR2 YYEEEE. The CDR3 is 15 residues long. Assay used: immunoSEQ multiplex PCR; TCRdb lists only in-frame clones, some missing. The sample shows approximately 150,000 clones, 85% to 95% of them seen only once. Study-level points and caveats: Females outnumbered males among donors, who were mostly white British; clonal diversity was possibly underestimated. Just a handful of AZD1222 recipients were seropositive at baseline. Distributed over spike, vaccine-associated CD4 TCRs predominated at 160-218 and 743-854.

The rearrangement links TRBV5-6 to TRBJ2-1, with a weak D call TRBD1 (5 bases). This sequence originates from an adult in good health. Sequenced here: peripheral blood, sampled on day 0 of AZD1222 vaccination. In DNA form, the CDR3 reads TGTGCCAGCAGCCGACAGCCCAGCTCCTACAATGAGCAGTTCTTC. Its protein is CASSRQPSSYNEQFF.